This TCR beta chain was sequenced in a study of blood T cell repertoires in COVID-19. Study-wide background: T cells, B-cell-depleted T cells, or PBMCs supplied cDNA or gDNA.

Recruitment covered about 25 US areas and drew participants whose ages spanned roughly 18 to 100 years. Two negative PCRs, clearance, or symptom resolution were required of recovered Cohort 3 donors. In the authors' workflow: Estimation of nucleated cell counts relied on the amplification of reference gene primers. Only in-frame clones appear in the TCRdb table, and some are missing; sequencing was by immunoSEQ multiplex PCR. That table gives V, J and clone size, and the DNA gave D and trimming. This table has under 200,000 clones, roughly 80% appearing once. The CDR3 is 11 amino acids. From germline, CDR1 is ENHRY and CDR2 SYGVKD. The V segment lost 6 bases and the J segment 10 bases; nucleotides outside the gene matches: 4.

Sequencing was performed on PBMCs or T cells enriched from blood (not recorded which). The sequence derives from a man in his fifties or sixties who had recovered from COVID-19. The chain carries TRBV10-3 and TRBJ1-1, with TRBD1 matching 8 bases. The chain's CDR3 is CAISDRGPAFF. The DNA of the CDR3 is TGTGCCATCAGCGACAGGGGTCCAGCTTTCTTT.